The rows below give T cell receptor beta chains drawn from one sample of a study of blood T cells in healthy people across ages. TCRdb reanalysed the 5' RACE reads using MiXCR and keeps one entry per CDR3 protein. Of more than 700,000 distinct CDR3 sequences listed, 46% are singletons. Sample: blood. These receptors were taken from a man older than 75 in good health. Each CDR3 is given with its conserved first and last residue. D genes are given only for firm matches. Expanded clones are given a class, and other clones once, few, many or no size at all.

v_call: TRBV18
d_call: TRBD2
j_call: TRBJ2-1
clone_size: .
cdr3_aa: CASSPRLAGGDNEQFF
cdr3_nt: TGTGCCAGCTCACCAAGACTAGCGGGCGGTGACAATGAGCAGTTCTTC

v_call: TRBV2
d_call: .
j_call: TRBJ2-7
clone_size: .
cdr3_aa: CASSGSRSSYEQYF
cdr3_nt: TGTGCCAGCAGTGGAAGCAGGTCATCCTACGAGCAGTACTTC

v_call: TRBV7-9
d_call: .
j_call: TRBJ2-7
clone_size: .
cdr3_aa: CASSLRLAYEQYF
cdr3_nt: TGTGCCAGCAGCTTAAGGCTGGCCTACGAGCAGTACTTC

v_call: TRBV5-6
d_call: TRBD1
j_call: TRBJ2-3
clone_size: .
cdr3_aa: CASSPGDRGEPDTQYF
cdr3_nt: TGTGCCAGCAGCCCGGGAGACAGGGGAGAGCCAGATACGCAGTATTTT

v_call: TRBV7-2
d_call: .
j_call: TRBJ2-4
clone_size: .
cdr3_aa: CASSLGGKRAQGAGIQYF
cdr3_nt: TGTGCCAGCAGCTTAGGGGGCAAGCGGGCACAAGGTGCGGGCATTCAGTACTTC

v_call: TRBV20-1
d_call: .
j_call: TRBJ2-7
clone_size: .
cdr3_aa: CSARSSGPSYEQYF
cdr3_nt: TGCAGTGCTAGGTCCAGCGGGCCCTCCTACGAGCAGTACTTC

v_call: TRBV12-3/TRBV12-4
d_call: TRBD2
j_call: TRBJ2-1
clone_size: .
cdr3_aa: CASRPLAGGVYNEQFF
cdr3_nt: TGTGCCAGCAGACCCCTAGCGGGAGGTGTCTACAATGAGCAGTTCTTC

v_call: TRBV2
d_call: TRBD2
j_call: TRBJ2-1
clone_size: few
cdr3_aa: CASSEVRAGGADYNEQFF
cdr3_nt: TGTGCCAGCAGTGAAGTTCGGGCGGGAGGTGCGGATTACAATGAGCAGTTCTTC

v_call: TRBV6-2/TRBV6-3
d_call: .
j_call: TRBJ1-2
clone_size: .
cdr3_aa: CASREWNYGYTF
cdr3_nt: TGTGCCAGCAGAGAGTGGAACTATGGCTACACCTTC

v_call: TRBV27
d_call: TRBD2
j_call: TRBJ2-3
clone_size: .
cdr3_aa: CASGRLAGPGGDTQYF
cdr3_nt: TGTGCCAGCGGGCGACTAGCGGGACCAGGTGGAGATACGCAGTATTTT

v_call: TRBV6-2/TRBV6-3
d_call: .
j_call: TRBJ2-5
clone_size: .
cdr3_aa: CASSYSGHNQETQYF
cdr3_nt: TGTGCCAGCAGTTACTCGGGACACAACCAAGAGACCCAGTACTTC

v_call: TRBV20-1
d_call: .
j_call: TRBJ1-1
clone_size: .
cdr3_aa: CSAPPPANTEAFF
cdr3_nt: TGCAGTGCCCCCCCCCCGGCGAACACTGAAGCTTTCTTT

v_call: TRBV27
d_call: TRBD2
j_call: TRBJ2-7
clone_size: .
cdr3_aa: CASLLHGTSGRAIYEQYF
cdr3_nt: TGTGCCAGCTTATTACACGGGACTAGCGGGAGGGCCATATACGAGCAGTACTTC

v_call: TRBV4-3
d_call: .
j_call: TRBJ2-2
clone_size: .
cdr3_aa: CASSQGRVSVTGELFF
cdr3_nt: TGCGCCAGCAGCCAAGGAAGAGTGAGCGTCACCGGGGAGCTGTTTTTT

v_call: TRBV20-1
d_call: .
j_call: TRBJ2-7
clone_size: .
cdr3_aa: CSPRPHSHEQYF
cdr3_nt: TGCAGTCCCCGACCCCATTCCCACGAGCAGTACTTC

v_call: TRBV25-1
d_call: .
j_call: TRBJ1-6
clone_size: .
cdr3_aa: CASSAGTRTSPLHF
cdr3_nt: TGTGCCAGCAGTGCCGGGACACGGACTTCACCCCTCCACTTT

v_call: TRBV20-1
d_call: .
j_call: TRBJ1-1
clone_size: few
cdr3_aa: CSARGLQGLGTEAFF
cdr3_nt: TGCAGTGCTAGAGGACTACAGGGTTTGGGCACTGAAGCTTTCTTT

v_call: TRBV5-1
d_call: .
j_call: TRBJ2-5
clone_size: many
cdr3_aa: CASSYLTGALLETQYF
cdr3_nt: TGCGCCAGCAGCTACCTGACAGGAGCGCTTTTGGAGACCCAGTACTTC

v_call: TRBV10-3
d_call: .
j_call: TRBJ1-1
clone_size: few
cdr3_aa: CAISESTNTEAFF
cdr3_nt: TGTGCCATCAGTGAGTCTACGAACACTGAAGCTTTCTTT

v_call: TRBV29-1
d_call: TRBD1
j_call: TRBJ1-2
clone_size: few
cdr3_aa: CSVEADGTVNGYTF
cdr3_nt: TGCAGCGTTGAAGCCGACGGGACAGTAAATGGCTACACCTTC

v_call: TRBV29-1
d_call: TRBD1
j_call: TRBJ2-7
clone_size: few
cdr3_aa: CSAARSQGASYEQYF
cdr3_nt: TGCAGCGCTGCCCGTAGTCAGGGGGCATCCTACGAGCAGTACTTC

v_call: TRBV12-3/TRBV12-4
d_call: .
j_call: TRBJ2-2
clone_size: .
cdr3_aa: CASSRRTLAAGELFF
cdr3_nt: TGTGCCAGCAGTCGCCGCACCCTAGCAGCCGGGGAGCTGTTTTTT

v_call: TRBV24-1
d_call: TRBD2
j_call: TRBJ2-6
clone_size: .
cdr3_aa: CATSDSLAGVSGANVLTF
cdr3_nt: TGTGCCACCAGTGATTCTCTAGCGGGAGTATCTGGGGCCAACGTCCTGACTTTC

v_call: TRBV9
d_call: .
j_call: TRBJ2-5
clone_size: .
cdr3_aa: CASSGGTNQETQYF
cdr3_nt: TGTGCCAGCAGTGGCGGAACAAACCAAGAGACCCAGTACTTC

v_call: TRBV20-1
d_call: TRBD2
j_call: TRBJ2-1
clone_size: .
cdr3_aa: CSARTPGGGAYNEQFF
cdr3_nt: TGCAGTGCTAGGACCCCGGGAGGGGGGGCCTACAATGAGCAGTTCTTC

v_call: TRBV5-6
d_call: TRBD1
j_call: TRBJ2-1
clone_size: .
cdr3_aa: CVSRLQVGTGGSGQFF
cdr3_nt: TGTGTCAGCAGACTTCAGGTGGGGACAGGGGGCAGTGGGCAGTTCTTC

v_call: TRBV28
d_call: TRBD2
j_call: TRBJ2-1
clone_size: few
cdr3_aa: CASRTPRVAGVNEQFF
cdr3_nt: TGTGCCAGCAGAACCCCCCGGGTAGCGGGAGTGAATGAGCAGTTCTTC

v_call: TRBV5-1
d_call: TRBD1
j_call: TRBJ2-7
clone_size: .
cdr3_aa: CASSSDRGQYEQYF
cdr3_nt: TGCGCCAGCAGCTCCGACAGGGGGCAATACGAGCAGTACTTC

v_call: TRBV28
d_call: .
j_call: TRBJ2-1
clone_size: few
cdr3_aa: CASSLTQGPNAYNEQFF
cdr3_nt: TGTGCCAGCAGTTTAACGCAGGGCCCGAACGCTTACAATGAGCAGTTCTTC

v_call: TRBV5-1
d_call: .
j_call: TRBJ2-1
clone_size: .
cdr3_aa: CASSGGRAANEQFF
cdr3_nt: TGCGCCAGCAGCGGAGGACGGGCGGCAAATGAGCAGTTCTTC

v_call: TRBV7-8
d_call: .
j_call: TRBJ1-5
clone_size: .
cdr3_aa: CASSLAQGSQPQHF
cdr3_nt: TGTGCCAGCAGCTTAGCTCAGGGAAGTCAGCCCCAGCATTTT

v_call: TRBV6-1
d_call: .
j_call: TRBJ1-5
clone_size: few
cdr3_aa: CASTESGSYQPQHF
cdr3_nt: TGTGCCAGTACAGAGTCGGGCAGTTATCAGCCCCAGCATTTT

v_call: TRBV7-2
d_call: .
j_call: TRBJ2-3
clone_size: .
cdr3_aa: CASSLGLLWGDTQYF
cdr3_nt: TGTGCCAGCAGCTTAGGGTTGTTGTGGGGGGATACGCAGTATTTT

v_call: TRBV13
d_call: TRBD1
j_call: TRBJ1-4
clone_size: once
cdr3_aa: CASSRRGEDEKLFF
cdr3_nt: TGTGCCAGCAGCCGCAGGGGGGAAGATGAAAAACTGTTTTTT

v_call: TRBV2
d_call: TRBD2
j_call: TRBJ2-3
clone_size: .
cdr3_aa: CASSEIEDAGLAEITSTDTQYF
cdr3_nt: TGTGCCAGCAGCGAAATTGAGGACGCCGGACTAGCGGAGATTACTAGCACAGATACGCAGTATTTT

v_call: TRBV5-1
d_call: TRBD2
j_call: TRBJ2-3
clone_size: .
cdr3_aa: CASRSLGTSGAHTDTQYF
cdr3_nt: TGCGCCAGCAGATCATTGGGTACTAGCGGGGCACACACAGATACGCAGTATTTT

v_call: TRBV29-1
d_call: .
j_call: TRBJ2-1
clone_size: many
cdr3_aa: CSVEEGAREQFF
cdr3_nt: TGCAGCGTTGAAGAGGGGGCTAGGGAGCAGTTCTTC

v_call: TRBV5-6
d_call: .
j_call: TRBJ2-2
clone_size: once
cdr3_aa: CASSQTHGELFF
cdr3_nt: TGTGCCAGCAGCCAGACCCACGGGGAGCTGTTTTTT

v_call: TRBV25-1
d_call: .
j_call: TRBJ2-5
clone_size: few
cdr3_aa: CASSMHGRGQYF
cdr3_nt: TGTGCCAGCAGTATGCATGGACGCGGGCAGTACTTC

v_call: TRBV5-1
d_call: .
j_call: TRBJ2-7
clone_size: few
cdr3_aa: CASSPALRYNEQYF
cdr3_nt: TGCGCCAGCAGCCCGGCCCTTCGATACAATGAGCAGTACTTC

v_call: TRBV20-1
d_call: .
j_call: TRBJ2-5
clone_size: few
cdr3_aa: CSARGRTQYF
cdr3_nt: TGCAGTGCCCGAGGGAGAACCCAGTACTTC

v_call: TRBV19
d_call: .
j_call: TRBJ2-1
clone_size: .
cdr3_aa: CASSILMTDYNEQFF
cdr3_nt: TGTGCCAGTAGTATCTTAATGACAGACTACAATGAGCAGTTCTTC

v_call: TRBV29-1
d_call: TRBD1
j_call: TRBJ2-3
clone_size: many
cdr3_aa: CSVETGENTQYF
cdr3_nt: TGCAGCGTTGAGACAGGGGAAAATACGCAGTATTTT

v_call: TRBV10-3
d_call: TRBD2
j_call: TRBJ2-1
clone_size: .
cdr3_aa: CAIRGTSGGYNEQFF
cdr3_nt: TGTGCCATCAGGGGGACTAGCGGGGGCTACAATGAGCAGTTCTTC

v_call: TRBV7-9
d_call: TRBD2
j_call: TRBJ2-7
clone_size: few
cdr3_aa: CASSLAGVAYEQYF
cdr3_nt: TGTGCCAGCAGCCTAGCGGGAGTTGCCTACGAGCAGTACTTC

v_call: TRBV4-2
d_call: .
j_call: TRBJ1-2
clone_size: .
cdr3_aa: CASSQEDYYGYTF
cdr3_nt: TGTGCCAGCAGCCAAGAGGACTACTATGGCTACACCTTC

v_call: TRBV5-1
d_call: TRBD2
j_call: TRBJ2-1
clone_size: .
cdr3_aa: CASSLERLAGVDEQFF
cdr3_nt: TGCGCCAGCAGCTTGGAGCGACTAGCGGGAGTGGATGAGCAGTTCTTC

v_call: TRBV7-2
d_call: .
j_call: TRBJ1-5
clone_size: few
cdr3_aa: CASSLLDYSNQPQHF
cdr3_nt: TGTGCCAGCAGCCTACTCGACTATAGCAATCAGCCCCAGCATTTT

v_call: TRBV28
d_call: TRBD2
j_call: TRBJ2-1
clone_size: .
cdr3_aa: CASSPNSGNNNEQFF
cdr3_nt: TGTGCCAGCAGTCCTAATAGCGGGAATAACAATGAGCAGTTCTTC

v_call: TRBV7-9
d_call: .
j_call: TRBJ1-4
clone_size: .
cdr3_aa: CASSFDLRVNEKLFF
cdr3_nt: TGTGCCAGCAGCTTCGATCTCAGGGTTAATGAAAAACTGTTTTTT

v_call: TRBV29-1
d_call: .
j_call: TRBJ2-2
clone_size: .
cdr3_aa: CSVGRVLGANTGELFF
cdr3_nt: TGCAGCGTTGGAAGGGTCTTGGGGGCGAACACCGGGGAGCTGTTTTTT

v_call: TRBV5-1
d_call: .
j_call: TRBJ2-1
clone_size: .
cdr3_aa: CASSEGGSYNEQFF
cdr3_nt: TGCGCCAGCAGTGAGGGGGGCTCCTACAATGAGCAGTTCTTC

v_call: TRBV30
d_call: TRBD2
j_call: TRBJ2-7
clone_size: few
cdr3_aa: CAWSVLAGGLEQYF
cdr3_nt: TGTGCCTGGAGTGTACTAGCGGGAGGGCTCGAGCAGTACTTC

v_call: TRBV2
d_call: TRBD1
j_call: TRBJ1-5
clone_size: .
cdr3_aa: CASSVSRDRGSNQPQHF
cdr3_nt: TGTGCCAGCAGTGTTAGCCGGGACAGGGGTAGCAATCAGCCCCAGCATTTT